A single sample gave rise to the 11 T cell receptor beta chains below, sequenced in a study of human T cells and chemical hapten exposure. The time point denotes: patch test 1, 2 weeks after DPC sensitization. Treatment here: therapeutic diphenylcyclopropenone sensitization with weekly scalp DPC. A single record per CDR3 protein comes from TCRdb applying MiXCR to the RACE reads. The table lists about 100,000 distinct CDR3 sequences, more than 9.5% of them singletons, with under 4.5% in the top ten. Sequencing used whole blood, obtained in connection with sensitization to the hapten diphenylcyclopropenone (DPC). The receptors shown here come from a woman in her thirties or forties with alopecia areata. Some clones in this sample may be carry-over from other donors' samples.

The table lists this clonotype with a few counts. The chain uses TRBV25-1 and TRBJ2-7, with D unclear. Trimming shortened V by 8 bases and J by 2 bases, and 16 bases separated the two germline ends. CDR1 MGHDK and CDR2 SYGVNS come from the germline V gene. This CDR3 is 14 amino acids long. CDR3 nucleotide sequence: TGTGCCAGCGGTTCCGACGTTGACCCCTACGAGCAGTACTTC. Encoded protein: CASGSDVDPYEQYF.

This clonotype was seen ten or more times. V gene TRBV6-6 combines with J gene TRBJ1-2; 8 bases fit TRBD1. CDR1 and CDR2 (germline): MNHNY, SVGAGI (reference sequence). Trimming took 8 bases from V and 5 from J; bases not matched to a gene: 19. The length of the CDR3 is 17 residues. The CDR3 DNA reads TGTGCCAGCTTCCTCCGGACAGGGCGTCCATGGGCGTATGGCTACACCTTC. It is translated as CASFLRTGRPWAYGYTF.

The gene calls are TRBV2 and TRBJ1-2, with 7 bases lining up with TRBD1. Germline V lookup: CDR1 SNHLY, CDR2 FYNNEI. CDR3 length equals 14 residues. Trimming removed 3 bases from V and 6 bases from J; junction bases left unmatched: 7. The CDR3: CASSDGTGADGYTF. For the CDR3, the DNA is TGTGCCAGCAGTGATGGTACAGGGGCGGATGGCTACACCTTC. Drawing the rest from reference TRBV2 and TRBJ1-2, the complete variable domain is EPEVTQTPSHQVTQMGQEVILRCVPISNHLYFYWYRQILGQKVEFLVSFYNNEISEKSEIFDDQFSVERPDGSNFTLKIRSTKLEDSAMYFCASSDGTGADGYTFGSGTRLTVV.

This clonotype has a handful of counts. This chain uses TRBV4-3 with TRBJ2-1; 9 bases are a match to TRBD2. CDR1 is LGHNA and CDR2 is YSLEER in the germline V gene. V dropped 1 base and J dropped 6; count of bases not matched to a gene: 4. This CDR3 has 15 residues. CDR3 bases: TGCGCCAGCAGCCAAGTGACTAGCGGTCCCAATGAGCAGTTCTTC. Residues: CASSQVTSGPNEQFF.

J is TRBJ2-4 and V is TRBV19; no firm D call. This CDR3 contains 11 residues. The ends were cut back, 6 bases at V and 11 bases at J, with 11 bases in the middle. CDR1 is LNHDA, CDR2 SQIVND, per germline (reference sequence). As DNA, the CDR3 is TGTGCCAGTAGCGCCCAGTCCCTTCAGTACTTC. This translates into CASSAQSLQYF. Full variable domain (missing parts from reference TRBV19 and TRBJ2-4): DGGITQSPKYLFRKEGQNVTLSCEQNLNHDAMYWYRQDPGQGLRLIYYSQIVNDFQKGDIAEGYSVSREKKESFPLTVTSAQKNPTAFYLCASSAQSLQYFGAGTRLSVL.

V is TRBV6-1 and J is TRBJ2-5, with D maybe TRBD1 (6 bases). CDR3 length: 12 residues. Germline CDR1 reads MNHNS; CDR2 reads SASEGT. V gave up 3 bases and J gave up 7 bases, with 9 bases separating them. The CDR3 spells CASSEGRGTQYF. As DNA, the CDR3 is TGTGCCAGCAGTGAGGGCAGGGGGACCCAGTACTTC.

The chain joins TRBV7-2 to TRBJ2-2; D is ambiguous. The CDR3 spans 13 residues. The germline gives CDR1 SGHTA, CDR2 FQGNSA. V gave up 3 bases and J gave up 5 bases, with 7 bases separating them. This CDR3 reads CASSFTPTGELFF. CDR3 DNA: TGTGCCAGCAGCTTCACGCCGACCGGGGAGCTGTTTTTT.

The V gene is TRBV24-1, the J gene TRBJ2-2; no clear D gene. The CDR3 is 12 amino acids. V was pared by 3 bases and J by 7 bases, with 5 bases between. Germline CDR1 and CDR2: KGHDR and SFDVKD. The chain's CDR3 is CATSDANGELFF. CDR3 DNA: TGTGCCACCAGTGATGCCAACGGGGAGCTGTTTTTT.

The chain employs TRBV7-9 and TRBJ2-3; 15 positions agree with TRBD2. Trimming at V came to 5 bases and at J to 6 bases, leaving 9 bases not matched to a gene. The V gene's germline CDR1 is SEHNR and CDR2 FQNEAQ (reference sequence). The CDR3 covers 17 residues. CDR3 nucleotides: TGTGCCAGCAGCGAGTCTGGACTAGCGGGGGGGTTGGATACGCAGTATTTT. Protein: CASSESGLAGGLDTQYF.

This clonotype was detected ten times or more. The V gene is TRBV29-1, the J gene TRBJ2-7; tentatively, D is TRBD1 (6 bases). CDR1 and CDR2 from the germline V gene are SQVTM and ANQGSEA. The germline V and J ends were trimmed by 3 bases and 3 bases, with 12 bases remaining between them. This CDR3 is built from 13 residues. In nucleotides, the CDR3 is TGCAGCGTTGAGGAGCAGGGGAGCTACGAGCAGTACTTC. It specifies CSVEEQGSYEQYF.

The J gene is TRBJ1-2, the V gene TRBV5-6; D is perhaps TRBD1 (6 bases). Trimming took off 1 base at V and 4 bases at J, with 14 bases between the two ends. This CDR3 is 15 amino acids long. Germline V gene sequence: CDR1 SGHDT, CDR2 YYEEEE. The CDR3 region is CASSLNPGQIYGYTF. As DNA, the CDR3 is TGTGCCAGCAGCTTGAATCCCGGACAGATCTATGGCTACACCTTC.